One sample yielded the 3 T cell receptor beta chains listed below, sequenced in a study of beta chain features in type 1 diabetes. Regarding the study as a whole: For Type 1 diabetes patients, all four CD4+ subsets carried TCRB CDR3s that were moderately but significantly shorter.

The sequenced template was cDNA made from the entire isolated RNA. Sequencing was performed with immunoSEQ multiplex PCR; in TCRdb, only in-frame clones are kept and a portion is missing. The data hold 300,000 to 450,000 clones, with around 10% observed a single time. The antigens for these receptors are not known. The sequenced sample consisted of central memory CD4+ T cells from blood. These receptors originate from a young man with type 1 diabetes.

The V call is TRBV5-1, the J call TRBJ2-1; D is unresolved. Germline CDR1 is SGHRS and CDR2 is YFSETQ. V was cut by 0 bases and J by 0 bases, with 7 bases left in between. The CDR3 totals 15 residues. CDR3 bases: TGCGCCAGCAGCTTGGAGTGGACCTCCTACAATGAGCAGTTCTTC. It specifies CASSLEWTSYNEQFF.

This clone was observed a few times. The chain couples TRBV27 to TRBJ2-5, with 8 bases matching TRBD1. Germline V gene data show CDR1 as MNHEY and CDR2 as SMNVEV (reference sequence). The CDR3 runs to 15 residues. Germline trimming cut 5 bases from V and 5 bases from J; bases unmatched to any gene: 10. The CDR3 sequence: CASSPRQGRWETQYF. In DNA, the CDR3 is TGTGCCAGCAGTCCTCGACAGGGGAGGTGGGAGACCCAGTACTTC.

This clone appeared a few times. The chain carries TRBV2 and TRBJ1-2; D remains unclear. Deletions cut 0 bases from V and 7 bases from J, with 9 bases between. This CDR3 region has 13 residues. CDR1 and CDR2 from the germline V gene are SNHLY and FYNNEI. In DNA form, the CDR3 reads TGTGCCAGCAGTGAAGCGTACAGTCGTGGCTACACCTTC. It encodes CASSEAYSRGYTF.